One TCR beta chain is described in this entry. What it binds is unknown. This sample is part of a study of cytomegalovirus exposure and HLA in healthy donors. Findings and limits, study-wide: Data from an earlier analysis indicated that most TCR beta V segments were productive either about 87% or about 30% of the time.

Primers included in the PCR were 60 Vbeta and 13 Jbeta primers. Only in-frame clones appear in the TCRdb table, and some are missing; sequencing was by immunoSEQ multiplex PCR. The sample consists of 130,000 or so clones, over 65% of them appearing once. The CDR3 is 16 amino acids. Per germline, CDR1 SGHTA and CDR2 FQGNSA. The J segment lost 5 bases and the V segment lost 5 bases, leaving 11 bases of the junction unmatched. This chain joins TRBV7-2 and TRBJ2-7, with 11 bases that match TRBD2. The clonotype originates from a man aged 35 to 55 in good health and CMV-seronegative. What was sequenced was PBMCs. CDR3 region: CASSGPGTSGLHEQYF. In DNA, the CDR3 is TGTGCCAGCAGCGGACCCGGGACTAGCGGTTTACACGAGCAGTACTTC.